The T cell receptor (beta chain) under discussion was sequenced for a study of T cells expressing NK-cell markers. In the study overall: Repertoires of TCR beta were obtained from T cells sorted as CD3+CD56+NKG2C+, CD3+CD56+NKG2C- and CD3+CD56-NKG2C+. Just one sequenced donor of eight was HCMV-seronegative, while seven were seropositive.

The CDR3 sequence is 13 residues long. CDR1 GTSNPN and CDR2 SVGIG come from the germline V gene (reference sequence). Broader study findings: Five or six donors showed dominant NKG2C+ clonotypes comprising about 1.0-7.5% of their CD8+ T cells. Leadership of the CD3+CD56-NKG2C+ fraction also belonged to these clonotypes in a handful of donors.

On this clonotype: The antigen is not known.

One entry per CDR3 protein, without DNA, is what TCRdb gives after re-calling the 5' RACE reads. Found here are some 500,000 distinct CDR3 sequences; the top ten clones hold almost 1.5%. Material for sequencing was blood T cells: a sorted CD56 or NKG2C T cell subset, CD4+ or CD8+ T cells, or bulk PBMC T cells (not recorded which). The receptor was isolated from a woman aged 45 to 65 in good health. This chain uses TRBV30 with TRBJ1-5. The CDR3: CAWSLGGNQPQHF.